This TCR beta chain is drawn from a study of cytomegalovirus exposure and HLA in healthy donors (dated by TCRdb to the late 2010s). In terms of the full investigation: A later analysis indicated that the 95 to 150 validation repertoires were generated on the platform also employed for the 650 to 850 repertoires of the first cohort. The aim of the study was to test whether cataloging public T cell receptors could identify signatures of past pathogen exposure. A separate validation cohort of approximately 130 different subjects was used in addition to the roughly 620-subject first cohort. To predict cytomegalovirus infection status, the study brought together high-throughput TCR immunosequencing, statistical association of individual TCRs with disease status, and machine learning.

The donors belonged to the validation cohort of over a hundred subjects, which was separate from the roughly 700-subject first cohort. V gives up 9 bases and J gives up 5 bases, and the segment between their germline ends measures 10 bases. CDR3 length: 12 amino acids, cysteine to phenylalanine. The kept DNA is CDR3 alone, 36 bases in frame from the first base. Reading the germline V gene (reference sequence) gives CDR1 SEHNR and CDR2 FQNEAQ. Libraries came from the immunoSEQ multiplex PCR assay. As for how the authors treated the data: A statistical classification framework was built to diagnose cytomegalovirus status from the catalog of TCR beta chain sequences. What TCRdb holds here is the immuneACCESS table cut down to in-frame rearrangements. Part of the clones is not present; checked against another copy, under half of the missing clones reflect an unresolved V gene, and the others are unexplained. The DNA gave D and trimming, while V, J and clone size come from that table. This sample holds 160,000 or so clones; more than 75% were observed only once. About 3% of the sample rests with the top ten.

Worth noting for this clone: No cognate antigen has been identified for it. The sample holds no much larger clone one base away, and base qualities are not on file.

Overall study results and their limits: Most TCR sequences were observed very rarely across donors, whereas some public TCRs were present in many individuals. A later analysis found that TCRs clustered in the first cohort also tended to co-occur in the approximately 120 validation repertoires, with approximately 93% of cluster scores above 0. It was suggested by the authors that the approach could potentially be generalized to other disease states and immunological phenotypes. The study gave a list of more than 150 TCR beta chains associated with cytomegalovirus. The validation cohort had no HLA typing available for a later analysis, so co-occurrence within that cohort was assessed over all 120 or so repertoires. In both the original and validation cohorts, the classifier was reported to diagnose cytomegalovirus status with high specificity and sensitivity. Three of the identified cytomegalovirus-associated TCR beta chains were confirmed in vitro to be specific for cytomegalovirus antigens.

The receptor was isolated from a young man in good health and CMV-seronegative. This chain is built from TRBV7-9 and TRBJ1-4; a confident D gene designation cannot be given. The sequenced sample consisted of PBMCs. The nucleotide sequence reads as follows: TGTGCCAGTAACCCACACAATGAAAAACTGTTTTTT. Translated, this is CASNPHNEKLFF.